These 23 T cell receptor beta chains share one sample of origin, sequenced in a study of cytomegalovirus exposure and HLA in healthy donors. Sequenced by immunoSEQ multiplex PCR; TCRdb stores in-frame clones only, minus some. The table records fewer than 200,000 clones, about nine tenths of them present only once. Sequenced material: PBMCs. The receptors were sampled from a man aged 18 to 29 in good health and CMV-seropositive.

The rearrangement links TRBV6-6 to TRBJ1-1; 8 bases match TRBD1. Per germline, CDR1 MNHNY and CDR2 SVGAGI (reference sequence). This CDR3 contains 16 residues. V shed 5 bases and J 5 bases; nucleotides not matched to a gene: 13. CDR3 sequence (DNA): TGTGCCAGCAGTCACGGACAGGGAGTGTCGGGAACTGAAGCTTTCTTT. It is translated as CASSHGQGVSGTEAFF.

The genes are TRBV29-1 and TRBJ1-2, with 7 bases aligning to TRBD1. The CDR3 spans 17 residues. Germline V gives CDR1 SQVTM, CDR2 ANQGSEA. Trimming at V came to 6 bases and at J to 3 bases, leaving 19 bases not matched to a gene. CDR3 amino acids: CSVQSRQGVESYYGYTF. The CDR3 DNA is TGCAGCGTCCAAAGCCGACAGGGAGTGGAGAGCTACTATGGCTACACCTTC.

This clone was seen a single time. Other DNA variants within this sample encode the same CDR3. V and J are TRBV9 and TRBJ2-5; D ambiguous. The germline CDR1 and CDR2 sequences are SGDLS and YYNGEE. The CDR3 runs 11 residues. Deletions cut 3 bases from V and 3 bases from J, with 3 bases between. The CDR3 DNA sequence: TGTGCCAGCAGCGCTGAAGAGACCCAGTACTTC. Translation gives CASSAEETQYF. Based on the CDR3 plus reference TRBV9 and TRBJ2-5, the full variable domain is DSGVTQTPKHLITATGQRVTLRCSPRSGDLSVYWYQQSLDQGLQFLIQYYNGEERAKGNILERFSAQQFPDLHSELNLSSLELGDSALYFCASSAEETQYFGPGTRLLVL.

The gene calls are TRBV21-1 and TRBJ2-1; the DNA was not compared with TRBD2, the D call given in the table. TRBV21-1 is termed a pseudogene. The CDR3 is 16 residues long. Here the CDR3 reads CASPPSLAGECGEQFF. The CDR3 DNA reads as TGTGCCAGCCCCCCCTCACTAGCGGGAGAATGCGGTGAGCAGTTCTTC.

This clone has only a few counts. The chain links TRBV19 to TRBJ2-7, with D perhaps matching TRBD2 (5 bases). Trimming cost V 1 base and J 2 bases, with 9 bases left between them. The CDR3 sequence is 14 residues long. Germline CDR1 and CDR2: LNHDA and SQIVND (reference sequence). This chain's CDR3 is CASSIGSGAYEQYF. Written as DNA, the CDR3 is TGTGCCAGTAGTATAGGTTCCGGGGCCTACGAGCAGTACTTC.

The chain combines TRBV5-1 with TRBJ1-4; 7 nucleotides align to TRBD1. The J segment lost 7 bases and the V segment lost 3 bases, leaving 6 bases of the junction unmatched. The CDR3 runs to 14 residues. Germline CDR1 reads SGHRS; CDR2 reads YFSETQ. CDR3: CASSSQGGSEKLFF. CDR3 in DNA: TGCGCCAGCAGCTCGCAGGGGGGTAGTGAAAAACTGTTTTTT.

Here the CDR3 DNA reads TGTGCCAGCAGCACAGGGGACAATGAGCAGTTCTTC. It codes for CASSTGDNEQFF. The chain carries TRBV7-3 and TRBJ2-1, with 7 bases matching TRBD1. The length of the CDR3 is 12 residues. The germline V gene encodes CDR1 SGHTA and CDR2 FQGTGA. V shed 5 bases, J shed 5 bases, and the junction held 0 bases outside the gene matches.

V gene TRBV19 combines with J gene TRBJ2-7, with TRBD2 as a possible D gene (7 bases). This CDR3 is built from 15 residues. V was cut by 5 bases and J by 3 bases, with 17 bases left in between. Germline values: CDR1 LNHDA, CDR2 SQIVND (reference sequence). CDR3 sequence: CASSPRNREGYEQYF. The CDR3 nucleotides read TGTGCCAGTAGTCCGAGGAACAGGGAGGGCTACGAGCAGTACTTC.

This clone was seen just once. This sequence joins TRBV30 and TRBJ1-3, with a possible D match to TRBD1 (6 bases). Germline V gene data show CDR1 as GTSNPN and CDR2 as SVGIG (reference sequence). The ends were cut back, 1 base at V and 0 bases at J, with 7 bases in the middle. The CDR3 sequence is 14 residues long. The CDR3 here is CAWSEGVSGNTIYF. As DNA, the CDR3 is TGTGCCTGGAGTGAGGGGGTCTCTGGAAACACCATATATTTT.

The chain links TRBV19 to TRBJ2-7; unclear D gene. The CDR3 extends over 14 amino acids. V was pared by 0 bases and J by 3 bases, with 9 bases between. CDR1 and CDR2 from the germline V gene are LNHDA and SQIVND (reference sequence). Here the CDR3 reads CASSIDVRFYEQYF. CDR3 in DNA: TGTGCCAGTAGTATAGACGTCCGGTTCTACGAGCAGTACTTC.

V gene TRBV19 combines with J gene TRBJ1-5; 8 bases fit TRBD1. The CDR3 runs to 16 residues. The ends lost 6 bases at V and 0 bases at J; junction bases unmatched: 7. From germline, CDR1 is LNHDA and CDR2 SQIVND (reference sequence). CDR3: CASRVTGAFSNQPQHF. The CDR3 DNA reads TGTGCCAGTAGAGTGACAGGGGCGTTTAGCAATCAGCCCCAGCATTTT. The full variable domain, completed using reference TRBV19 and TRBJ1-5, is DGGITQSPKYLFRKEGQNVTLSCEQNLNHDAMYWYRQDPGQGLRLIYYSQIVNDFQKGDIAEGYSVSREKKESFPLTVTSAQKNPTAFYLCASRVTGAFSNQPQHFGDGTRLSIL.

This chain links TRBV19 with TRBJ2-7; possibly TRBD2 for D (5 bases). Germline CDR1 is LNHDA and CDR2 is SQIVND (reference sequence). The CDR3 has 13 amino acids. Trimming left V 3 bases short and J 3 bases short, with 9 bases between. CDR3 coding DNA: TGTGCCAGTAGTATCCCGGGGAACTACGAGCAGTACTTC. It translates to CASSIPGNYEQYF. Full variable domain (missing parts from reference TRBV19 and TRBJ2-7): DGGITQSPKYLFRKEGQNVTLSCEQNLNHDAMYWYRQDPGQGLRLIYYSQIVNDFQKGDIAEGYSVSREKKESFPLTVTSAQKNPTAFYLCASSIPGNYEQYFGPGTRLTVT.

The V call is TRBV5-1, the J call TRBJ2-3; a weak D match, TRBD2 (6 bases). The CDR3 loop spans 14 amino acids. The ends were cut back, 2 bases at V and 2 bases at J, with 9 bases in the middle. The germline V gene has CDR1 SGHRS and CDR2 YFSETQ. The CDR3 DNA reads TGCGCCAGCAGCTTTGCGGGACCCACAGATACGCAGTATTTT. The encoded protein is CASSFAGPTDTQYF.

Only one count was recorded for this clone. This CDR3 is CASKWGEPEAFF. As DNA, the CDR3 is TGTGCCAGCAAGTGGGGGGAGCCCGAAGCTTTCTTT. V gene TRBV6-1 combines with J gene TRBJ1-1, with D perhaps matching TRBD1 (5 bases). There are 12 residues in the CDR3. Trimming stripped 7 bases from V and 8 bases from J, with 14 bases between. CDR1 and CDR2 from the germline V gene are MNHNS and SASEGT.

V usage is TRBV28 and J usage is TRBJ1-4; unclear D gene. Germline CDR1 is MDHEN and CDR2 is SYDVKM. V was pared by 2 bases and J by 8 bases, with 18 bases between. The length of the CDR3 is 16 residues. In nucleotides, the CDR3 is TGTGCCAGCAGTTTAATAACAGACGTAGGTAGGGAAAAACTGTTTTTT. Protein sequence: CASSLITDVGREKLFF.

The CDR3 spells CASSPTGGYEQYF. The CDR3 region has the DNA TGTGCCAGCAGCCCCACCGGGGGCTACGAGCAGTACTTC. This chain connects TRBV7-3 to TRBJ2-7; the D gene is possibly TRBD2 (6 bases). CDR3 length: 13 amino acids. Trimming pared 5 bases from V and 3 bases from J, leaving 11 bases between. Germline-derived CDR1 and CDR2 are SGHTA and FQGTGA.

This clone was observed a handful of times. The chain recombines TRBV19 with TRBJ2-7, with 9 bases lining up with TRBD1. Germline V CDR1 and CDR2: LNHDA, SQIVND (reference sequence). This CDR3 has 15 amino acids. Losses at the gene ends were 4 bases for V and 5 bases for J; bases not matched to a gene: 9. CDR3 protein: CASSTPGTGLHEQYF. CDR3 DNA: TGTGCCAGTAGTACTCCCGGGACAGGGCTCCACGAGCAGTACTTC.

In this sample, this clone turned up a few times. The chain has TRBV29-1 and TRBJ1-2; 7 bases line up with TRBD1. The V gene's germline CDR1 is SQVTM and CDR2 ANQGSEA. The CDR3 is made up of 12 amino acids. V lost 4 bases and J lost 8; bases outside the gene matches: 7. In DNA form, the CDR3 reads TGCAGCGTTGGGACAGGTCTCTCCGGCTACACCTTC. It specifies CSVGTGLSGYTF.

V usage is TRBV7-8 and J usage is TRBJ1-3; D gene uncertain. The CDR3 consists of 13 residues. Germline V gene sequence: CDR1 SGHVS, CDR2 FQNEAQ. V lost 4 bases to trimming and J lost 0 bases, with 4 bases between them. CDR3 sequence (DNA): TGTGCCAGCAGCTCCATCTCTGGAAACACCATATATTTT. Its translation: CASSSISGNTIYF.

This clone is a singleton in its sample. This chain links TRBV19 with TRBJ2-1; 9 positions agree with TRBD1. The CDR3 contains 12 residues. J was trimmed by 7 bases and V by 5 bases; bases with no gene match: 0. Germline CDR1 and CDR2: LNHDA and SQIVND (reference sequence). The CDR3: CASSGQGNEQFF. The CDR3 DNA reads as TGTGCCAGTAGTGGACAGGGGAATGAGCAGTTCTTC.

The V and J genes are TRBV29-1 and TRBJ2-3; 9 positions agree with TRBD1. The CDR3 runs to 15 residues. V gave up 4 bases and J gave up 2 bases; unmatched junction bases: 7. Germline CDR1 and CDR2: SQVTM and ANQGSEA. The CDR3 nucleotides are TGCAGCGTTGTAGGGGGACAGGGTCCCACAGATACGCAGTATTTT. This encodes CSVVGGQGPTDTQYF.

The chain joins TRBV4-1 to TRBJ1-5; D not certain. This CDR3 has 15 amino acids. Trimming removed 4 bases from V and 4 bases from J, with 14 bases in between. CDR1 and CDR2 from the germline V gene are MGHRA and YSYEKL. CDR3 nucleotides: TGCGCCAGCAGCCCGCGGATGGGAGGGAATCAGCCCCAGCATTTT. This codes for CASSPRMGGNQPQHF.

The V call is TRBV7-3, the J call TRBJ2-3, with no clear D. CDR1 is SGHTA and CDR2 is FQGTGA in the germline V gene. The CDR3 is 13 amino acids. V was pared by 4 bases and J by 5 bases, with 10 bases between. CDR3: CASSSGTGDTQYF. The CDR3, as DNA: TGTGCCAGCAGCTCCGGCACGGGAGATACGCAGTATTTT.